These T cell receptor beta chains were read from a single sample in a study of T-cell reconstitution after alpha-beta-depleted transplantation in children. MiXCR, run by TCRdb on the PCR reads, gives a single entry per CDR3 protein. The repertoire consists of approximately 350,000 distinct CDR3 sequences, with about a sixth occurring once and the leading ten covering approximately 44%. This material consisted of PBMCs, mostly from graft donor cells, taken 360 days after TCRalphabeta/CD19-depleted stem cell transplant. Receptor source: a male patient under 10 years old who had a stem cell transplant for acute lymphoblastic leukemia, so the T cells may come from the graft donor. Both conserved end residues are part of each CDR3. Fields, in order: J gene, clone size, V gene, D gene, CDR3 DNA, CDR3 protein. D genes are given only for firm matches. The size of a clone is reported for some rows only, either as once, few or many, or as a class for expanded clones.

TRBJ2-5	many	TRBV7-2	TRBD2	TGTGCCAGCAGCTTGGGGAGGGCGGAGACCCAGTACTTC	CASSLGRAETQYF
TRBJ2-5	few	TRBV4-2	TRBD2	TGTGCCAGCAGCCAAGTCCCAGCGGGAGGGCAAGAGACCCAGTACTTC	CASSQVPAGGQETQYF
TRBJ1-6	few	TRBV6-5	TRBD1	TGTGCCAGCAGTAACCCACAGGGGAATTCACCCCTCCACTTT	CASSNPQGNSPLHF
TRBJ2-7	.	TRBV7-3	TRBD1	TGTGCCAGCAGTCAGGCTCCACAGGGGGCTCTAAACGAGCAGTACTTC	CASSQAPQGALNEQYF
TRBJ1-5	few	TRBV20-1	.	TGCAGTGCTAGAGATCTGCTGGGGAGCCGGTTGAGCAATCAGCCCCAGCATTTT	CSARDLLGSRLSNQPQHF
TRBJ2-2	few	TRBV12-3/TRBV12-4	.	TGTGCCAGCAGACTAACTAGTCCCGGGGAGCTGTTTTTT	CASRLTSPGELFF
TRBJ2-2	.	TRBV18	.	TGTGCCAGCTCACCAGCAAGGGGAGGAAACGCCGGGGAGCTGTTTTTT	CASSPARGGNAGELFF
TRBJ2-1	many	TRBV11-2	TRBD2	TGTGCCAGCAGCCCCCTTGCTAGCGGGTCTTACAATGAGCAGTTCTTC	CASSPLASGSYNEQFF
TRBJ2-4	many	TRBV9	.	TGTGCCAGCAGCGTAGGGGGAGCCAAAAACATTCAGTACTTC	CASSVGGAKNIQYF
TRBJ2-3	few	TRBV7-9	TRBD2	TGTGCCAGCAGCTTTGGACTAGCGGGGAACACAGATACGCAGTATTTT	CASSFGLAGNTDTQYF
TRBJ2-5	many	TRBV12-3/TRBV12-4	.	TGTGCCAGCAGCGCATACAGGGTTGAGACCCAGTACTTC	CASSAYRVETQYF
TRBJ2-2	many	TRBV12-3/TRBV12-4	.	TGTGCCAGCAGGACAGGAGCTCGACGCACCGGGGAGCTGTTTTTT	CASRTGARRTGELFF
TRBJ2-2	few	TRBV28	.	TGTGCCAGCAGGATGAACACCGGGGAGCTGTTTTTT	CASRMNTGELFF
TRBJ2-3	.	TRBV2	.	TGTGCCAGCGGTATCCAGGGGGGAGCAGATACGCAGTATTTT	CASGIQGGADTQYF
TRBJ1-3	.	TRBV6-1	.	TGTGCCACTATAGAGGCCCACACTCGTGGAAACACCATATATTTT	CATIEAHTRGNTIYF
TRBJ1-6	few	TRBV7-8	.	TGTGCCAGCAGCGCCGCCGGCGGGGCCCTAGGGGATTCACCCCTCCACTTT	CASSAAGGALGDSPLHF
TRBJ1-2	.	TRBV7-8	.	TGTGCCAGCAGCTTCCTACGACCGTCAAACTATGGCTACACCTTC	CASSFLRPSNYGYTF
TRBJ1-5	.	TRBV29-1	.	TGCAGCGTTCGGGACGGAGCCAGCAATCAGCCCCAGCATTTT	CSVRDGASNQPQHF
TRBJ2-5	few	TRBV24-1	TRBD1	TGTGCCACCAGTGATTTTCCCAGACAGGGGAAAGAGACCCAGTACTTC	CATSDFPRQGKETQYF
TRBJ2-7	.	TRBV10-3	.	TGTGCCATCAGCGGTTCTCAGGGTTCCGAGCAGTACTTC	CAISGSQGSEQYF
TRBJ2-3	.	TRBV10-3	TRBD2	TGTGCCATCAGTGAGTGGACTAGCGGGATCACAGATACGCAGTATTTT	CAISEWTSGITDTQYF
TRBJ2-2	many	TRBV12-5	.	TGTGCTAGTGGTTTGGTAAGGGAAACCGGGGAGCTGTTTTTT	CASGLVRETGELFF
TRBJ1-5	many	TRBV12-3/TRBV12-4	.	TGTGCCAGCAACGGTTTTAGCAATCAGCCCCAGCATTTT	CASNGFSNQPQHF
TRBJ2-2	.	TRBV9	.	TGTGCCAGCAGCGGCGCCGGGACTCCGAACACCGGGGAGCTGTTTTTT	CASSGAGTPNTGELFF
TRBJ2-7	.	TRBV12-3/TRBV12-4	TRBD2	TGTGCCATCAGTTTAGGGTATGGGCTAGCGGGATCCCCTTACGAGCAGTACTTC	CAISLGYGLAGSPYEQYF
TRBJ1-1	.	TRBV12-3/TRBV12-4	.	TGTGCCAGCAGTTACAGGGCCCCGAACACTGAAGCTTTCTTT	CASSYRAPNTEAFF
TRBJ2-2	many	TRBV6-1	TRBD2	TGTGCCAGCAGAAGACTAGCCACCGGGGAGCTGTTTTTT	CASRRLATGELFF
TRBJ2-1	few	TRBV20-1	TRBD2	TGCAGTGCTAGAGATCAAGCGGGATGGTCCTACAATGAGCAGTTCTTC	CSARDQAGWSYNEQFF
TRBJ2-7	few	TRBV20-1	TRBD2	TGCAGTGCTAGAGTCTGGGCGGGAGGTTTGGGCGAGCAGTACTTC	CSARVWAGGLGEQYF
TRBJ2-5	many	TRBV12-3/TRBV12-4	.	TGTGCCAGCAGTTTCCTAGGAGAGACCCAGTACTTC	CASSFLGETQYF
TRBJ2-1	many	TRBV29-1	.	TGCAGCGTTGCGAAGTTCATCTCCTACAATGAGCAGTTCTTC	CSVAKFISYNEQFF
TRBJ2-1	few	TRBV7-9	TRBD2	TGTGCCAGCACCCCGGGGACTAGCATCTACAATGAGCAGTTCTTC	CASTPGTSIYNEQFF
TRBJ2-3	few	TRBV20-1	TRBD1	TGCAGTGCAAACGAACAGGGGTTTCTGACAGATACGCAGTATTTT	CSANEQGFLTDTQYF
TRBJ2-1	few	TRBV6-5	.	TGTGCCAGCAGTTACAGGGGTGACGATGAGCAGTTCTTC	CASSYRGDDEQFF
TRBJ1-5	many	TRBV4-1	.	TGCGCCAGCAGCCAAGTCTCCACAGCCCGGAGGCCCCAGCATTTT	CASSQVSTARRPQHF
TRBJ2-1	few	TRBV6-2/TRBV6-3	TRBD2	TGTGCCAGCTCCTCCGGGACTAGCGGGATGTTTAATGAGCAGTTCTTC	CASSSGTSGMFNEQFF
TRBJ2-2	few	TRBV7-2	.	TGTGCCAGCAGCTTATATCCTAACACCGGGGAGCTGTTTTTT	CASSLYPNTGELFF
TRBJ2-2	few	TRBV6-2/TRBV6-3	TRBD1	TGTGCCAGCAGTCCACGACAGGGTTGGGACACGAACACCGGGGAGCTGTTTTTT	CASSPRQGWDTNTGELFF
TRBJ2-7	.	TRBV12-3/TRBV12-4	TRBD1	TGTGCCAGCAAGGGACAGGGTCTCAACGAGCAGTACTTC	CASKGQGLNEQYF
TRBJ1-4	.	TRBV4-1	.	TGCGCCAGCAGCCAAGGGGGGAGGACTAATGAAAAACTGTTTTTT	CASSQGGRTNEKLFF
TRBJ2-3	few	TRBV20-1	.	TGCAGTGCTCTGAACCGGGATACGTCTAGCACAGATACGCAGTATTTT	CSALNRDTSSTDTQYF
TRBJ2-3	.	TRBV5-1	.	TGCGCCAGCAGCGCGGCCTCCGGGACAGATACGCAGTATTTT	CASSAASGTDTQYF
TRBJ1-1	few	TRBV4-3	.	TGCGCCAGCAGCCAAGAAGGGGTCAGCCGGAGGGAAGCTTTCTTT	CASSQEGVSRREAFF